One and the same sample provided the 31 T cell receptor beta chains below, sequenced in a study of T cell repertoires in cytomegalovirus infection. TCRdb re-called the reads through MiXCR, storing one row per CDR3 protein. The sample holds over 250,000 distinct CDR3 sequences; about 23% are singletons and the top ten take about 14%. What was sequenced was PBMCs. The receptors derive from a human donor in good health (CMV status not recorded). Some clones in this sample may be carry-over from other donors' samples.

The chain links TRBV15 to TRBJ1-1, with D unclear. V was shortened by 0 bases and J by 6 bases, with 14 bases between the two germline ends. CDR3 size: 15 residues. Germline V gene sequence: CDR1 LNHNV, CDR2 YYDKDF (reference sequence). CDR3 in DNA: TGTGCCACCAGCAGAGATGGGCAAGCCTTCGCTGAAGCTTTCTTT. It translates to CATSRDGQAFAEAFF.

A few counts support this clonotype. The rearrangement joins TRBV10-3 to TRBJ1-1; the D gene is possibly TRBD1 (6 bases). CDR1 is ENHRY and CDR2 is SYGVKD in the germline V gene. The CDR3 runs 15 residues. Between the trimmed V and J ends, which lost 7 bases and 4 bases, there was a span of 19 bases. CDR3 in DNA: TGTGCCATCAATTTCGCAGCAGGGGCGGTCACTGAAGCTTTCTTT. This encodes CAINFAAGAVTEAFF.

This chain links TRBV6-2 or TRBV6-3 with TRBJ2-3; tentatively, D is TRBD1 or TRBD2 (6 bases each). With 5 bases removed from V and 0 bases from J, the gap between germline ends came to 12 bases. From germline, CDR1 is MNHEY and CDR2 SVGEGT. The CDR3 extends over 15 amino acids. The CDR3 coding sequence is TGTGCCAGCAGTCGACCGGGGGCGAGCACAGATACGCAGTATTTT. Amino acid sequence: CASSRPGASTDTQYF.

The V gene is TRBV11-2, the J gene TRBJ2-7; D might be TRBD2 (8 bases). Germline loops: CDR1 SGHAT, CDR2 FQNNGV. Between the trimmed V and J ends, which lost 0 bases and 6 bases, there was a span of 21 bases. The CDR3 consists of 17 residues. CDR3 nucleotide sequence: TGTGCCAGCAGCTTAGATTCGGGAGGGGACAGTTCTTTCGAGCAGTACTTC. Its translation is CASSLDSGGDSSFEQYF.

The chain's CDR3 is CATERGSSYNEQFF. The CDR3 DNA sequence: TGTGCCACCGAGCGGGGGAGCTCCTACAATGAGCAGTTCTTC. V gene TRBV15 combines with J gene TRBJ2-1; 8 bases line up with TRBD2. Germline loops: CDR1 LNHNV, CDR2 YYDKDF (reference sequence). The V segment lost 8 bases and the J segment 0 bases; nucleotides outside the gene matches: 3. The CDR3 consists of 14 residues.

This chain uses TRBV20-1 with TRBJ1-3; no clear D gene. Germline assignment: CDR1 DFQATT and CDR2 SNEGSKA (reference sequence). This CDR3 contains 14 residues. The V end was cut by 5 bases, the J end by 0 bases, with 11 bases between. This CDR3 reads CSARTPTSGNTIYF. The CDR3 DNA sequence: TGCAGTGCTCGGACGCCAACCTCTGGAAACACCATATATTTT.

This clonotype was observed once. V gene TRBV6-1 combines with J gene TRBJ2-5, with D maybe TRBD1 (5 bases). Germline CDR1 reads MNHNS; CDR2 reads SASEGT. This CDR3 has 11 amino acids. The ends were cut back, 2 bases at V and 7 bases at J, with 5 bases in the middle. CDR3 sequence: CASSERGTQYF. The CDR3 DNA reads as TGTGCCAGCAGTGAAAGGGGGACCCAGTACTTC.

As for this clonotype: A read error may account for a junction end that differs from germline. The genes are TRBV5-3 and TRBJ2-5; D is ambiguous. TRBV5-3 is identified as an open reading frame with a role that is uncertain. This CDR3 has 15 residues. DNA for the CDR3: TGTGCCAGCAGCTTGGTGTCGGCGCAAGGGGAGACCCAGTACTTC. Amino acid sequence: CASSLVSAQGETQYF.

V usage is TRBV4-1 and J usage is TRBJ2-2; D is perhaps TRBD1 or TRBD2 (6 bases each). Germline CDR1 MGHRA, CDR2 YSYEKL. The CDR3 is made up of 13 amino acids. The ends were cut back, 2 bases at V and 8 bases at J, with 9 bases in the middle. CDR3 residues: CASSQTGRGELFF. The DNA of the CDR3 is TGCGCCAGCAGCCAAACAGGGAGGGGGGAGCTGTTTTTT.

This clonotype was found many times. This chain connects TRBV27 to TRBJ2-3; D ambiguous. Germline assignment: CDR1 MNHEY and CDR2 SMNVEV (reference sequence). The CDR3 has 15 amino acids. V shed 5 bases and J shed 3 bases, with 15 bases lying between them. The DNA for the CDR3 is TGTGCCAGCAGTCCTGGTTTAAGAAAAACAGATACGCAGTATTTT. As protein: CASSPGLRKTDTQYF.

This chain uses TRBV3-1 with TRBJ2-7; TRBD1 aligns across 7 bases. CDR3 length equals 15 residues. CDR1 LGHDT and CDR2 YNNKEL come from the germline V gene (reference sequence). V trimming: 1 base; J trimming: 5 bases; junction bases outside the gene matches: 8. The CDR3 DNA reads TGTGCCAGCAGCCAAGCCTTAACACAGGGGAACGAGCAGTACTTC. Its translation: CASSQALTQGNEQYF.

At least ten counts were recorded for this clonotype. The genes are TRBV7-2 and TRBJ2-5; the match to TRBD1 covers 9 bases. V lost 5 bases to trimming and J lost 1 base; unmatched junction nucleotides: 2. The CDR3 runs to 14 residues. In germline, CDR1 is SGHTA, CDR2 FQGNSA. CDR3 sequence: CASSRDRAQETQYF. The CDR3 bases are TGTGCCAGCAGCCGGGACAGGGCCCAAGAGACCCAGTACTTC.

The CDR3 sequence: CSVEDLPGQGQFF. CDR3 DNA: TGCAGCGTTGAAGATCTACCGGGACAGGGGCAGTTCTTC. This chain connects TRBV29-1 to TRBJ2-1; 9 bases are a match to TRBD1. The CDR3 extends over 13 amino acids. J was trimmed by 12 bases and V by 0 bases; bases with no gene match: 6. Germline V gene sequence: CDR1 SQVTM, CDR2 ANQGSEA.

There are many counts of this clonotype. The genes are TRBV10-3 and TRBJ2-3, with D tentatively TRBD1 (5 bases). V lost 5 bases, J lost 4 bases, and 13 bases lay in between. Germline V gives CDR1 ENHRY, CDR2 SYGVKD. This CDR3 contains 14 residues. CDR3 sequence: CAISQQADPDTQYF. In nucleotides, the CDR3 is TGTGCCATCAGTCAACAGGCCGACCCAGATACGCAGTATTTT.

This chain connects TRBV5-3 to TRBJ2-5; D not certain. TRBV5-3 is given ORF status, its function remaining uncertain. The ends were cut back, 8 bases at V and 7 bases at J, with 15 bases in the middle. The CDR3 extends over 12 amino acids. The CDR3 reads CASSPGLGTQYF. CDR3 sequence (DNA): TGTGCCAGCAGCCCCGGCTTGGGGACCCAGTACTTC.

This clonotype occurred many times. The chain carries TRBV12-3 or TRBV12-4 and TRBJ1-3, with 8 bases matching TRBD1. This CDR3 contains 15 residues. The V gene end was trimmed by 5 bases and the J gene end by 0 bases; junction bases not matched to a gene: 3. The CDR3 DNA sequence: TGTGCCAGCAGTGGGACAGGTTCCTCTGGAAACACCATATATTTT. Translating gives CASSGTGSSGNTIYF.

In this sample, this clonotype turned up a few times. The chain is built from TRBV20-1 and TRBJ2-7, with 7 bases that match TRBD2. Looked up from germline, CDR1 is DFQATT and CDR2 is SNEGSKA (reference sequence). The CDR3 sequence is 15 residues long. Trimming cost V 5 bases and J 2 bases; bases outside gene matches: 12. CDR3: CSAGGGSQITYEQYF. CDR3 DNA: TGCAGTGCTGGGGGAGGGAGCCAAATTACCTACGAGCAGTACTTC.

V is TRBV4-1 and J is TRBJ2-4; possible D gene TRBD2, 7 bases. Germline V CDR1 and CDR2: MGHRA, YSYEKL. The length of the CDR3 is 16 residues. With 0 bases removed from V and 11 bases from J, the gap between germline ends came to 20 bases. CDR3 loop: CASSQEVSGGGGFQYF. DNA for the CDR3: TGCGCCAGCAGCCAAGAAGTTTCGGGGGGCGGAGGTTTTCAGTACTTC.

V gene TRBV7-8 combines with J gene TRBJ2-7; perhaps TRBD2 as D (5 bases). The germline V and J ends were trimmed by 1 base and 6 bases, with 13 bases remaining between them. This CDR3 has 14 amino acids. Germline V lookup: CDR1 SGHVS, CDR2 FQNEAQ. This chain's CDR3 is CASSLVASRGEQYF. The CDR3 coding sequence is TGTGCCAGCAGCTTAGTTGCATCTCGGGGCGAGCAGTACTTC.

The chain employs TRBV6-2 or TRBV6-3 and TRBJ2-7; TRBD2 aligns across 9 bases. V lost 3 bases and J lost 3; bases outside the gene matches: 6. Germline lookup yields CDR1 MNHEY and CDR2 SVGEGT. The CDR3 spans 15 residues. The CDR3 DNA sequence: TGTGCCAGCAGTTATACCCTAGCGGGGAACTACGAGCAGTACTTC. This gives the protein CASSYTLAGNYEQYF.

This clonotype was found a few times. Compared with germline, one end of the junction differs, possibly owing to a read error. The chain couples TRBV28 to TRBJ1-1; D might be TRBD1 (5 bases). Germline V gives CDR1 MDHEN, CDR2 SYDVKM. The CDR3 runs 12 residues. This chain's CDR3 is CASSSMAGRPTF. In DNA form, the CDR3 reads TGTGCCAGCAGTTCCATGGCGGGACGACCAACTTTT.

This clonotype was recorded only once. The V call is TRBV28, the J call TRBJ2-1; D may be TRBD1 or TRBD2 (5 bases each). Trimming removed 5 bases from V and 12 bases from J, with 23 bases in between. Germline loops: CDR1 MDHEN, CDR2 SYDVKM. The CDR3 consists of 15 residues. CDR3 DNA sequence: TGTGCCAGCAGTCCGCCGGGACCCGTTGCTCGGGGGCAGTTCTTC. This sequence encodes CASSPPGPVARGQFF.

The chain employs TRBV19 and TRBJ2-1; 8 bases line up with TRBD2. The V gene end was trimmed by 3 bases and the J gene end by 6 bases; junction bases not matched to a gene: 10. The CDR3 has 16 amino acids. Looked up from germline, CDR1 is LNHDA and CDR2 is SQIVND (reference sequence). The CDR3 coding sequence is TGTGCCAGTAGTATCTGGAGCGGGGGCCCCTCCAATGAGCAGTTCTTC. This encodes CASSIWSGGPSNEQFF.

The chain carries TRBV20-1 and TRBJ1-4; D gene ambiguous. The CDR3 has 12 amino acids. CDR1 and CDR2 from the germline V gene are DFQATT and SNEGSKA (reference sequence). The V end was cut by 6 bases, the J end by 5 bases, with 10 bases between. In nucleotides, the CDR3 is TGCAGTGCGAAGAGCAAGAATGAAAAACTGTTTTTT. Amino acids: CSAKSKNEKLFF.

This clonotype was found a few times. The V call is TRBV7-2, the J call TRBJ1-5; D unclear. The germline gives CDR1 SGHTA, CDR2 FQGNSA. The CDR3 is 14 residues long. The V and J ends lost 5 bases and 2 bases respectively, with 10 bases between them. CDR3 loop: CASSPGMGNQPQHF. DNA for the CDR3: TGTGCCAGCAGCCCCGGGATGGGCAATCAGCCCCAGCATTTT. Combining the CDR3 with reference TRBV7-2 and TRBJ1-5 gives the whole variable domain GAGVSQSPSNKVTEKGKDVELRCDPISGHTALYWYRQSLGQGLEFLIYFQGNSAPDKSGLPSDRFSAERTGGSVSTLTIQRTQQEDSAVYLCASSPGMGNQPQHFGDGTRLSIL.

The gene calls are TRBV2 and TRBJ1-4; 7 nucleotides match TRBD1. The J segment lost 7 bases and the V segment lost 3 bases, leaving 8 bases of the junction unmatched. Per germline, CDR1 SNHLY and CDR2 FYNNEI. The CDR3 runs to 15 residues. The CDR3 sequence is CASSDYRRDSEKLFF. The CDR3 nucleotides are TGTGCCAGCAGTGATTATAGGCGGGACAGTGAAAAACTGTTTTTT.

This clonotype was recorded at least ten times. This chain joins TRBV7-2 and TRBJ2-7, with a tentative D call TRBD1 (5 bases). The CDR3 totals 13 residues. V lost 5 bases and J lost 4, with 12 bases in between. Per germline, CDR1 SGHTA and CDR2 FQGNSA. The CDR3: CASSAWTNYEQYF. In nucleotides, the CDR3 is TGTGCCAGCAGCGCCTGGACAAATTACGAGCAGTACTTC.

This clonotype was recorded many times. J is TRBJ2-1 and V is TRBV12-3 or TRBV12-4; 10 positions match TRBD1. The CDR3 has 16 amino acids. V shed 6 bases, J shed 5 bases, and the junction held 10 bases outside the gene matches. This CDR3 is CASSPGRDRGDNEQFF. The CDR3 DNA is TGTGCCAGCAGCCCTGGGCGGGACAGGGGTGACAATGAGCAGTTCTTC.

The chain links TRBV2 to TRBJ2-1; the match to TRBD1 covers 7 bases. The ends lost 6 bases at V and 5 bases at J; junction bases unmatched: 4. CDR1 SNHLY and CDR2 FYNNEI come from the germline V gene. The CDR3 consists of 13 residues. CDR3 sequence reads: CASRDDRDNEQFF. The CDR3 nucleotides are TGTGCCAGCAGAGACGACAGGGACAATGAGCAGTTCTTC.

This clonotype was counted only a few times. This chain links TRBV7-9 with TRBJ1-2; D is undetermined. V lost 5 bases and J lost 4, with 11 bases in between. The length of the CDR3 is 13 residues. Germline V gene lookup returns CDR1 SEHNR and CDR2 FQNEAQ (reference sequence). CDR3 amino acids: CASSLDRIYGYTF. DNA of the CDR3: TGTGCCAGCAGCCTAGACCGAATCTATGGCTACACCTTC.

This clonotype was seen a handful of times. The chain carries TRBV6-2 or TRBV6-3 and TRBJ2-4, with a weak D call TRBD2 (6 bases). V was shortened by 2 bases and J by 7 bases, with 21 bases between the two germline ends. The V gene's germline CDR1 is MNHEY and CDR2 SVGEGT. The CDR3 has 17 amino acids. This chain's CDR3 is CASSYGLALVKRNIQYF. DNA for the CDR3: TGTGCCAGCAGTTACGGGCTAGCGTTGGTGAAGCGGAACATTCAGTACTTC.